Detailed here is one T cell receptor (beta chain). Sequencing was performed with immunoSEQ multiplex PCR; in TCRdb, only in-frame clones are kept and a portion is missing. This table holds roughly 170,000 clones, 80% to 90% found once. The sample comes from a study of blood T cell repertoires in COVID-19. Study-wide background: The samples span acute and convalescent COVID-19 from the United States, Italy and Spain. T cells, B-cell-depleted T cells, or PBMCs provided the cDNA or gDNA that served as material.

CDR3 length equals 15 residues. The germline V gene encodes CDR1 WNHNN and CDR2 SYGVQD (reference sequence). Germline trimming cut 6 bases from V and 4 bases from J; bases unmatched to any gene: 8. Material: peripheral blood. This chain joins TRBV10-1 and TRBJ2-2, with 7 nucleotides matching TRBD2. This TCR derives from an older man with active or convalescent COVID-19. CDR3 nucleotides: TGCGCCAGCAGAGCCGAGCGGGGCCTCACCGGGGAGCTGTTTTTT. Its translation is CASRAERGLTGELFF.